This T cell receptor beta chain was obtained from a study of Ad26.COV2.S vaccination and SARS-CoV-2 variants. Study observations and caveats: Vaccine and placebo recipients had similar non-spike TCR breadth. Post-vaccination breadth of spike-specific CD8+ and CD4+ T cell responses was reportedly substantial.

Assay used: immunoSEQ multiplex PCR; TCRdb lists only in-frame clones, some missing. The sample lists about 350,000 clones; 85% were seen once. Noted treatment: around 19 received Ad26.COV2.S at low or high dose, single or two shots; about 5 received placebo; per-sample allocation not given. Material that was analyzed had been drawn on day 63 after the first vaccine or placebo injection. V was trimmed by 5 bases and J by 2 bases, leaving 13 bases between them. Germline lookup yields CDR1 MDHEN and CDR2 SYDVKM. The CDR3 length is 15 residues. In the case of this clone: As yet, its antigen is unknown.

The genes are TRBV28 and TRBJ2-1; D not resolved. This sequence was found in a person between 18 and 65 years old who received the Ad26.COV2.S COVID-19 vaccine or a placebo. The starting material was peripheral blood, obtained in a trial of Ad26.COV2.S vaccine versus placebo. The CDR3 here is CASSQATRAYNEQFF. The DNA for the CDR3 is TGTGCCAGCAGTCAAGCTACAAGGGCCTACAATGAGCAGTTCTTC.